This T cell receptor (beta chain) was retrieved from a study of shared clonotypes between healthy human individuals. At the level of the study: Donors had three CD4 naive, three CD4 memory, two CD8 naive and one CD8 memory plate apiece.

The study ran the assay at deep level. Assay used: immunoSEQ multiplex PCR; TCRdb lists only in-frame clones, some missing. Of roughly 2.1 million clones listed, about 92% are singletons. The naive CD8 population came from CD45RO-negative cells selected for CCR7, without terminally differentiated effector memory CD45RA+ cells. Per germline, CDR1 MNHNY and CDR2 SVGAGI (reference sequence). The length of the CDR3 is 15 residues. With 0 bases removed from V and 2 bases from J, the gap between germline ends came to 8 bases. The sequence came from a man in his late teens or twenties in good health. Some clones in this sample may be carry-over from other donors' samples. The chain links TRBV6-6 to TRBJ1-3, with TRBD1 as a possible D gene (5 bases). The specimen was naive CD8+ T cells from PBMCs. The CDR3 region has the DNA TGTGCCAGCAGTTACTCGATGGGACCTGGAAACACCATATATTTT. Its protein product is CASSYSMGPGNTIYF.